One TCR beta chain is described in this entry. This entry is derived from a study of T-cell memory formation after mild COVID-19. TCRdb reanalysed the 5' RACE reads using MiXCR and keeps one entry per CDR3 protein. Here the sample spans under 300,000 distinct CDR3 sequences, 15% to 20% being singletons. From germline, CDR1 is SGHAT and CDR2 FQNNGV. The length of the CDR3 is 15 residues. The V end was cut by 4 bases, the J end by 4 bases, with 14 bases between. The V call is TRBV11-2, the J call TRBJ1-5, with unresolved D. What was sequenced was PBMCs or a T cell subset sorted from them (not recorded which). This TCR came from a young man who had mild COVID-19 (a few samples of this study predate the infection). Cell type and time point are not known. The CDR3 loop reads CASSYGPGGNQPQHF. The CDR3 DNA follows: TGTGCCAGCAGCTATGGCCCTGGAGGGAATCAGCCCCAGCATTTT.